The 31 T cell receptor beta chains below come from one sample, sequenced in a study of T cell responses to AZD1222 COVID-19 vaccine. Libraries were prepared by immunoSEQ multiplex PCR; TCRdb keeps only in-frame clonotypes and omits some of them. The sample has around 100,000 clones, 70% to 90% seen once; the top ten hold roughly 2.5%. Sequenced material: peripheral blood, taken 28 days after the second AZD1222 dose. The receptors stem from an adult who received the AZD1222 COVID-19 vaccine.

The genes are TRBV7-9 and TRBJ1-2; 10 bases align to TRBD1. Losses at the gene ends were 0 bases for V and 3 bases for J; bases not matched to a gene: 7. Germline V lookup: CDR1 SEHNR, CDR2 FQNEAQ (reference sequence). This CDR3 comprises 17 residues. This CDR3 reads CASSLAGQGLGDYGYTF. In DNA form, the CDR3 reads TGTGCCAGCAGCTTAGCGGGACAGGGGCTAGGTGACTATGGCTACACCTTC.

This rearrangement joins TRBV7-3 to TRBJ2-7; 7 positions agree with TRBD2. The junction had 6 bases not matched to a gene; V was cut back by 6 bases and J by 1 base. The CDR3 has 14 amino acids. From germline, CDR1 is SGHTA and CDR2 FQGTGA. The CDR3 DNA follows: TGTGCCAGCAGTCCGGGAGCGGGGTCCTACGAGCAGTACTTC. Its translation is CASSPGAGSYEQYF. The whole variable domain, filled in from reference TRBV7-3 and TRBJ2-7, reads GAGVSQTPSNKVTEKGKYVELRCDPISGHTALYWYRQSLGQGPEFLIYFQGTGAADDSGLPNDRFFAVRPEGSVSTLKIQRTERGDSAVYLCASSPGAGSYEQYFGPGTRLTVT.

This clone was seen a handful of times. The chain couples TRBV28 to TRBJ2-7; D uncertain. The V gene's germline CDR1 is MDHEN and CDR2 SYDVKM. V was pared by 2 bases and J by 6 bases, with 8 bases between. This CDR3 comprises 12 residues. The CDR3 here is CASSLPDGEQYF. Written as DNA, the CDR3 is TGTGCCAGCAGTTTACCAGATGGCGAGCAGTACTTC.

This clone occurred a few times. The chain employs TRBV6-1 and TRBJ2-2, with no clear D. With 3 bases removed from V and 0 bases from J, the gap between germline ends came to 11 bases. Germline CDR1 and CDR2: MNHNS and SASEGT. There are 16 residues in the CDR3. The CDR3 reads CASSDKVRTNTGELFF. The CDR3 DNA is TGTGCCAGCAGTGATAAGGTGCGGACGAACACCGGGGAGCTGTTTTTT.

J is TRBJ1-1 and V is TRBV6-5; D not resolved. The CDR3 extends over 15 amino acids. The germline V and J ends were trimmed by 2 bases and 3 bases, with 13 bases remaining between them. Germline V gives CDR1 MNHEY, CDR2 SVGAGI. The CDR3 region has the DNA TGTGCCAGCAGTTACCGGTCTCGAGGTGACACTGAAGCTTTCTTT. Its protein is CASSYRSRGDTEAFF.

This clone was observed a handful of times. This chain joins TRBV19 and TRBJ1-1; 7 bases align to TRBD1. The CDR3 contains 14 residues. Looked up from germline, CDR1 is LNHDA and CDR2 is SQIVND (reference sequence). V lost 3 bases and J lost 3; bases outside the gene matches: 4. CDR3 bases: TGTGCCAGTAGTATTGAAGGGGGCCACACTGAAGCTTTCTTT. Protein sequence: CASSIEGGHTEAFF. The full variable domain, with the rest looked up from reference TRBV19 and TRBJ1-1, is DGGITQSPKYLFRKEGQNVTLSCEQNLNHDAMYWYRQDPGQGLRLIYYSQIVNDFQKGDIAEGYSVSREKKESFPLTVTSAQKNPTAFYLCASSIEGGHTEAFFGQGTRLTVV.

This chain connects TRBV28 to TRBJ2-7; D is possibly TRBD2 (6 bases). The CDR3 sequence is 11 residues long. Germline-derived CDR1 and CDR2 are MDHEN and SYDVKM. V was shortened by 5 bases and J by 6 bases, with 8 bases between the two germline ends. DNA of the CDR3: TGTGCCAGCAGTCCTAGCGCCGAGCAGTACTTC. Protein sequence: CASSPSAEQYF.

The chain employs TRBV5-4 and TRBJ2-5; D is unclear. V was pared by 3 bases and J by 2 bases, with 17 bases between. Germline V gene sequence: CDR1 SGHNT, CDR2 YYREEE (reference sequence). The CDR3 has 16 residues. The CDR3 coding sequence is TGTGCCAGCAGCTCCCCCGCCGGCTATAAACAAGAGACCCAGTACTTC. Protein sequence: CASSSPAGYKQETQYF.

The J gene is TRBJ1-3, the V gene TRBV18; D is unclear. CDR3 length equals 14 residues. Germline values: CDR1 KGHSH, CDR2 LQKENI. V shed 3 bases and J shed 1 base, with 7 bases lying between them. CDR3 in amino acids: CASSPRASGNTIYF. The CDR3 DNA reads TGTGCCAGCTCACCGCGGGCGTCTGGAAACACCATATATTTT.

The V call is TRBV3-1 (or the pseudogene TRBV3-2), the J call TRBJ1-1, with D perhaps matching TRBD1 (5 bases). The CDR3 has 14 residues. Trimming took 1 base from V and 4 from J, leaving 10 bases between them. In germline, CDR1 is LGHDT, CDR2 YNNKEL (reference sequence). CDR3 residues: CASSQGAGSTEAFF. The CDR3 DNA reads as TGTGCCAGCAGCCAAGGTGCAGGGTCCACTGAAGCTTTCTTT.

The chain joins TRBV5-4 to TRBJ2-1; D might be TRBD2 (6 bases). Trimming pared 4 bases from V and 6 bases from J, leaving 11 bases between. This CDR3 is 13 amino acids long. Germline CDR1 SGHNT, CDR2 YYREEE (reference sequence). The DNA of the CDR3 is TGTGCCAGCAGCCTGACTAGTACCAATGAGCAGTTCTTC. This translates into CASSLTSTNEQFF.

The chain links TRBV18 to TRBJ1-5; TRBD1 agrees at 7 bases. Trimming cost V 3 bases and J 5 bases; bases outside gene matches: 1. This CDR3 is built from 13 residues. Germline assignment: CDR1 KGHSH and CDR2 LQKENI. The CDR3 is CASSPGTDQPQHF. As DNA, the CDR3 is TGTGCCAGCTCACCCGGGACAGATCAGCCCCAGCATTTT.

The V call is TRBV6-5, the J call TRBJ1-5; TRBD1 aligns across 7 bases. CDR1 and CDR2 from the germline V gene are MNHEY and SVGAGI. The CDR3 loop spans 14 amino acids. V gave up 8 bases and J gave up 7 bases; unmatched junction bases: 11. The CDR3 DNA reads TGTGCCAGCTCACAGGGGTATGAGGGGCAGCCCCAGCATTTT. It codes for CASSQGYEGQPQHF.

V usage is TRBV10-3 and J usage is TRBJ1-1; D gene unclear. Germline CDR1 and CDR2: ENHRY and SYGVKD. V was shortened by 3 bases and J by 3 bases, with 8 bases between the two germline ends. The CDR3 is 13 residues long. CDR3 bases: TGTGCCATCAGTGACTACAGAGACACTGAAGCTTTCTTT. This codes for CAISDYRDTEAFF.

This chain uses TRBV5-1 with TRBJ1-2; 7 bases are a match to TRBD1. The germline gives CDR1 SGHRS, CDR2 YFSETQ. The V and J ends lost 0 bases and 7 bases, in that order; junction bases with no gene match: 3. The length of the CDR3 is 13 residues. CDR3 nucleotides: TGCGCCAGCAGCTTGGTAGGGGGCGGTGGCTACACCTTC. Translating it yields CASSLVGGGGYTF.

The chain links TRBV6-2 or TRBV6-3 to TRBJ2-7, with no clear D. Germline values: CDR1 MNHEY, CDR2 SVGEGT. V gave up 6 bases and J gave up 5 bases, with 8 bases separating them. This CDR3 region has 11 residues. The CDR3 DNA is TGTGCCAGCAGCCCCCTTGACGAGCAGTACTTC. Its translation: CASSPLDEQYF.

The gene calls are TRBV6-5 and TRBJ2-2; D may be TRBD1 (5 bases). CDR3 length: 15 residues. The germline V gene encodes CDR1 MNHEY and CDR2 SVGAGI. V gave up 1 base and J gave up 4 bases, with 10 bases separating them. The CDR3 DNA is TGTGCCAGCAGTTACTATAAGGGGCGCACCGGGGAGCTGTTTTTT. It codes for CASSYYKGRTGELFF.

The rearrangement uses TRBV7-6 and TRBJ2-7; 10 nucleotides line up with TRBD2. Germline CDR1 is SGHVS and CDR2 is FNYEAQ. This CDR3 has 15 amino acids. J lost 1 base, V lost 5 bases, and 5 bases had no gene match. The CDR3 protein is CASSAIAGGSYEQYF. The CDR3 coding sequence is TGTGCCAGCAGCGCTATAGCGGGAGGTTCCTACGAGCAGTACTTC.

The gene calls are TRBV18 and TRBJ1-5; D possibly corresponds to TRBD1 (6 bases). V dropped 5 bases and J dropped 5 bases, with 13 bases sitting between them. CDR1 and CDR2 (germline): KGHSH, LQKENI. The CDR3 extends over 14 amino acids. The CDR3 here is CASSENREHQPQHF. The CDR3 nucleotides are TGTGCCAGCTCAGAAAACAGGGAGCATCAGCCCCAGCATTTT.

The chain recombines TRBV6-5 with TRBJ1-2; no firm D call. The CDR3 is 14 residues long. Germline assignment: CDR1 MNHEY and CDR2 SVGAGI. V dropped 5 bases and J dropped 3 bases, with 13 bases sitting between them. This CDR3 is CASSRDVTDYGYTF. DNA of the CDR3: TGTGCCAGCAGTCGCGACGTGACTGACTATGGCTACACCTTC.

The chain carries TRBV15 and TRBJ2-1; no firm D call. V lost 0 bases to trimming and J lost 5 bases, with 8 bases between them. CDR3 length: 14 amino acids. Germline CDR1 is LNHNV and CDR2 is YYDKDF (reference sequence). CDR3 coding DNA: TGTGCCACCAGCAGAGATCAATGGGACAATGAGCAGTTCTTC. Its translation: CATSRDQWDNEQFF.

J is TRBJ2-5 and V is TRBV9; D is undetermined. V gave up 0 bases and J gave up 3 bases, with 9 bases separating them. Germline CDR1 is SGDLS and CDR2 is YYNGEE. The CDR3 covers 14 residues. CDR3 sequence reads: CASSVDWSEETQYF. CDR3 bases: TGTGCCAGCAGCGTAGATTGGTCTGAAGAGACCCAGTACTTC.

The V call is TRBV18, the J call TRBJ1-2, with D possibly matching TRBD1 (6 bases). Germline CDR1 reads KGHSH; CDR2 reads LQKENI. The CDR3 is 16 amino acids. Trimming cost V 2 bases and J 0 bases, with 13 bases left between them. The chain's CDR3 is CASSPAGGASNYGYTF. The CDR3 DNA follows: TGTGCCAGCTCACCAGCGGGGGGCGCGTCTAACTATGGCTACACCTTC.

This clone has a handful of counts. The V call is TRBV5-6, the J call TRBJ1-2; 7 bases match TRBD1. This CDR3 spans 16 amino acids. V lost 0 bases to trimming and J lost 5 bases; unmatched junction nucleotides: 10. Looked up from germline, CDR1 is SGHDT and CDR2 is YYEEEE. DNA for the CDR3: TGTGCCAGCAGCTTGGCGGCCGAGACAGGGTTTTATGGCTACACCTTC. Translating gives CASSLAAETGFYGYTF. Filled out from reference TRBV5-6 and TRBJ1-2, the complete variable domain reads DAGVTQSPTHLIKTRGQQVTLRCSPKSGHDTVSWYQQALGQGPQFIFQYYEEEERQRGNFPDRFSGHQFPNYSSELNVNALLLGDSALYLCASSLAAETGFYGYTFGSGTRLTVV.

This rearrangement joins TRBV9 to TRBJ2-1; 10 nucleotides line up with TRBD2. This CDR3 region has 17 residues. J lost 8 bases, V lost 0 bases, and 11 bases had no gene match. Germline V CDR1 and CDR2: SGDLS, YYNGEE. This CDR3 reads CASSVEDGLAGVYEQFF. Here the CDR3 DNA reads TGTGCCAGCAGCGTAGAGGATGGGCTAGCGGGAGTCTATGAGCAGTTCTTC. Drawing the rest from reference TRBV9 and TRBJ2-1, the complete variable domain is DSGVTQTPKHLITATGQRVTLRCSPRSGDLSVYWYQQSLDQGLQFLIQYYNGEERAKGNILERFSAQQFPDLHSELNLSSLELGDSALYFCASSVEDGLAGVYEQFFGPGTRLTVL.

The chain is built from TRBV6-5 and TRBJ2-1, with 9 bases matching TRBD1. Germline CDR1 MNHEY, CDR2 SVGAGI. The CDR3 loop spans 14 amino acids. V shed 6 bases, J shed 4 bases, and the junction held 4 bases outside the gene matches. CDR3: CASRTGTGYNEQFF. CDR3 coding DNA: TGTGCCAGCAGAACCGGGACAGGGTACAATGAGCAGTTCTTC.

The CDR3 here is CASSFLRGGTGELFF. DNA for the CDR3: TGTGCCAGCAGCTTCCTTAGGGGGGGAACCGGGGAGCTGTTTTTT. The chain carries TRBV11-1 and TRBJ2-2, with D possibly matching TRBD2 (7 bases). The CDR3 has 15 residues. V was trimmed by 3 bases and J by 5 bases, leaving 13 bases between them. The germline CDR1 and CDR2 sequences are SGHAT and FQDESV (reference sequence).

V and J are TRBV19 and TRBJ2-2; 7 bases fit TRBD2. In germline, CDR1 is LNHDA, CDR2 SQIVND (reference sequence). This CDR3 has 16 amino acids. V lost 3 bases and J lost 0; bases outside the gene matches: 4. CDR3 loop: CASSILGTTNTGELFF. CDR3 DNA sequence: TGTGCCAGTAGTATTCTCGGGACTACGAACACCGGGGAGCTGTTTTTT.

Written as DNA, the CDR3 is TGTGCCAGCAGCTTGAGGCAGGGGGCGAGTTACGAGCAGTACTTC. The encoded protein is CASSLRQGASYEQYF. The chain has TRBV7-2 and TRBJ2-7; 8 positions match TRBD1. Germline loops: CDR1 SGHTA, CDR2 FQGNSA. CDR3 size: 15 residues. Trimming took 3 bases from V and 4 from J; bases not matched to a gene: 8.

This chain joins TRBV30 and TRBJ1-6; maybe TRBD1 (6 bases). The CDR3 spans 13 residues. The germline V gene encodes CDR1 GTSNPN and CDR2 SVGIG (reference sequence). Trimming removed 3 bases from V and 6 bases from J, with 9 bases in between. CDR3 amino acids: CAWRRGFNSPLHF. CDR3 nucleotide sequence: TGTGCCTGGAGAAGGGGGTTTAATTCACCCCTCCACTTT.

The J gene is TRBJ2-1, the V gene TRBV5-4; 11 nucleotides align to TRBD2. CDR3 length equals 15 residues. Losses at the gene ends were 8 bases for V and 5 bases for J; bases not matched to a gene: 9. Germline CDR1 reads SGHNT; CDR2 reads YYREEE (reference sequence). CDR3 residues: CASSGSGRADNEQFF. CDR3 coding DNA: TGTGCCAGTAGCGGTAGCGGGAGGGCCGACAATGAGCAGTTCTTC.